This section outlines one T cell receptor beta chain sequence together with its context. This receptor's antigen is unknown. Per-base qualities were not stored, and no clone one base away is much larger. CDR1 and CDR2, per the germline V gene (reference sequence), are LGHDT and YNNKEL. Here V drops 8 bases and J drops 7 bases, and the junction holds 6 bases not matched to any gene. From the cysteine up to the phenylalanine, the CDR3 has a length of 12 residues. Left in the record is the CDR3 DNA by itself, 36 bases read in frame from the first base. TCR beta CDR3 regions were amplified from RNA transcripts. For the first round of RT-PCR on the TCR CDR3, the HTBI primer set was used together with the Qiagen OneStep RT-PCR kit. Libraries were constructed in a second round of multiplex PCR, after which size selection and purification were carried out. The libraries were sequenced on an Illumina HiSeq2000 using paired-end 100 bp reads. The source study handled its data this way. Raw data were processed with SOAPnuke, discarding reads with adapters, uncalled bases, mean Phred below 15, or no exact constant-primer or identifier match. High-quality paired reads were merged using COPE v1.2.5, and each unique nucleotide sequence was defined as a clonotype. MiTCR v1.1 was used to align clonotypes to the IMGT TRBV, TRBD and TRBJ reference segments. Analysis was restricted to V-J combinations with a frequency above 0.0001, which covered 99.2% of repertoires. The TCS score was defined as the ratio of F50 (clonal expansion) to E x V (chaos), calculated using BLOSUM62-based TCRdist between CDR3 peptides within each V-J. Welch's t-statistics and random forest reduced around 510 V-J features to roughly 13, which were used in a naive Bayes classifier (R e1071). TCRdb reanalyzed the raw reads on its own, using fastp at Q25 for trimming and MiXCR for clone calling, and kept in-frame beta chains. One record per CDR3 amino acid sequence lists the most common genes and DNA. These V and J calls rely on TCRdb rather than the paper's analysis. This sample has approximately 380,000 distinct CDR3 sequences in its table, and about 18% of those were observed once. Of the sample, about 4% is held by the ten largest clones.

The sample is drawn from a study of T cells in Graves' hyperthyroidism and ophthalmopathy (dated by TCRdb to about 2019). At the level of the whole study: Peripheral blood was collected at initial diagnosis, before any treatment. According to the paper, TCR Vbeta CDR3 sequencing was carried out on approximately 140 peripheral blood samples, which came from approximately 43 ophthalmopathy, about 75 hyperthyroidism and roughly 17 progressor patients. To identify distinguishing TCR V-J signatures, a discovery cohort of 100 patients was used, comprising roughly 45 with Graves' ophthalmopathy and roughly 60 with stable Graves' hyperthyroidism. Following sampling, methimazole starting at 30 mg daily was given to hyperthyroidism patients, and high-dose intravenous methylprednisolone was given to ophthalmopathy patients. The 75 to 100 discovery patients were divided at random into training and test sets in a 7:3 ratio. Thyroid tissue and blood T-cell repertoires from over 5 Graves' hyperthyroidism patients were also compared in the study. An independent validation cohort of around 19 hyperthyroidism patients and approximately 17 patients who later progressed to ophthalmopathy tested prospective prediction of ophthalmopathy. The study at large found these results: Most expanded thyroid clonotypes (frequency above 0.001) were also detected in blood, a finding suggesting that blood repertoires may reflect thyroid immune responses. No statistical method was used to set the sample size in advance, and investigators knew the group allocation. In cross-validation, a model built on a 13 V-J signature told ophthalmopathy apart from stable hyperthyroidism with over 85% sensitivity and 81% to 82% specificity, and in testing the same model reached 80%/75%. In validation, progression to ophthalmopathy was predicted by the model with more than 65% sensitivity and 72.22% specificity, a median of roughly 6.4 months before onset.

Stable Graves' hyperthyroidism was defined as no progression to ophthalmopathy during 18 months of follow-up. Hyperthyroidism patients were newly diagnosed, had a disease duration of under 2 months, and were aged 18 to 65 years. Exclusion was applied to patients with uncontrolled infections, other autoimmune diseases, pregnancy or lactation. Clinical symptoms, serum thyroxine and TRAb, thyroid ultrasound, and orbital computed tomography formed the basis for the diagnoses. Ficoll-Paque density gradient centrifugation was used to isolate PBMCs from 10 ml of fresh peripheral blood. Total RNA was extracted with Trizol reagent, and quality was checked on an Agilent 2100 Bioanalyzer.

The sequencing input was blood. This clonotype was sampled from a woman aged 18-35 years with Graves' hyperthyroidism. Recombination linked TRBV3-1 to TRBJ1-2; 8 central nucleotides agree with TRBD1. CDR3 region: CASRITGGGYTF. The DNA sequence is TGTGCCAGCCGAATAACAGGGGGTGGCTACACCTTC.